A single sample is the source of the 29 T cell receptor beta chains below, sequenced in a study of T-cell memory formation after mild COVID-19. A single record per CDR3 protein comes from TCRdb applying MiXCR to the 5' RACE reads. The sample holds around 440,000 distinct CDR3 sequences, 15% to 20% seen once. The material sequenced was PBMCs or a T cell subset sorted from them (not recorded which). Receptor source: an adult woman who had mild COVID-19 (a few samples of this study predate the infection). Cell type and time point are not known.

This clonotype has just a few counts. The V and J genes are TRBV24-1 and TRBJ1-2; TRBD1 aligns across 7 bases. Germline V gene sequence: CDR1 KGHDR, CDR2 SFDVKD. V shed 2 bases and J 7 bases; nucleotides not matched to a gene: 12. The CDR3 spans 16 residues. The CDR3, as DNA: TGTGCCACCAGTGATTCCCGTACTGAGGGGGCTAGTGGCTACACCTTC. Translation gives CATSDSRTEGASGYTF.

V usage is TRBV10-3 and J usage is TRBJ2-7, with 10 bases that match TRBD1. The V gene's germline CDR1 is ENHRY and CDR2 SYGVKD. The J segment lost 4 bases and the V segment lost 6 bases, leaving 12 bases of the junction unmatched. This CDR3 is 16 amino acids long. The CDR3 spells CAIRGQTGGDSYEQYF. The CDR3 DNA sequence: TGTGCCATCAGGGGCCAGACAGGGGGCGACTCTTACGAGCAGTACTTC.

The chain couples TRBV11-1 to TRBJ1-1; D remains ambiguous. Germline V CDR1 and CDR2: SGHAT, FQDESV (reference sequence). The CDR3 length is 14 residues. Trimming cost V 3 bases and J 3 bases, with 11 bases left between them. The CDR3 loop reads CASSFEQTYTEAFF. CDR3 DNA sequence: TGTGCCAGCAGCTTCGAACAGACGTACACTGAAGCTTTCTTT. Full variable domain (remainder filled in from reference TRBV11-1 and TRBJ1-1): EAEVAQSPRYKITEKSQAVAFWCDPISGHATLYWYRQILGQGPELLVQFQDESVVDDSQLPKDRFSAERLKGVDSTLKIQPAELGDSAMYLCASSFEQTYTEAFFGQGTRLTVV.

The table lists this clonotype with a few counts. The CDR3 DNA sequence: TGTGCCAGCAGAAACAGGGGGCGAGAAGATACGCAGTATTTT. As protein: CASRNRGREDTQYF. This chain connects TRBV6-2 or TRBV6-3 to TRBJ2-3, with TRBD1 identical over 9 bases. The CDR3 totals 14 residues. Per germline, CDR1 MNHEY and CDR2 SVGEGT. J lost 5 bases, V lost 6 bases, and 6 bases had no gene match.

This chain joins TRBV7-2 and TRBJ2-3; 10 nucleotides agree with TRBD2. V was pared by 5 bases and J by 3 bases, with 11 bases of the junction left unmatched. CDR3 length: 17 amino acids. CDR1 SGHTA and CDR2 FQGNSA come from the germline V gene. CDR3 protein: CASSGTSVFVETDTQYF. The CDR3 nucleotides read TGTGCCAGCAGCGGGACTAGCGTTTTCGTCGAAACAGATACGCAGTATTTT.

J is TRBJ2-7 and V is TRBV20-1; D is possibly TRBD2 (7 bases). The V and J ends lost 8 bases and 3 bases respectively, with 17 bases between them. This CDR3 has 13 amino acids. The germline CDR1 and CDR2 sequences are DFQATT and SNEGSKA (reference sequence). The CDR3, as DNA: TGCAGTCCCCGGGGGGCCAACGACTACGAGCAGTACTTC. Its translation is CSPRGANDYEQYF.

This clonotype was seen once. The V gene is TRBV4-1, the J gene TRBJ2-7; the match to TRBD1 covers 9 bases. The germline V gene has CDR1 MGHRA and CDR2 YSYEKL. V was pared by 3 bases and J by 5 bases, with 11 bases of the junction left unmatched. CDR3 length: 16 amino acids. CDR3 bases: TGCGCCAGCAGCCATGTCCCGGGACAGGGTACCCACGAGCAGTACTTC. Its protein is CASSHVPGQGTHEQYF.

This clonotype was counted ten times or more. V gene TRBV7-9 combines with J gene TRBJ2-1; a possible D gene is TRBD2 (5 bases). In germline, CDR1 is SEHNR, CDR2 FQNEAQ (reference sequence). V lost 0 bases, J lost 8 bases, and 14 bases lay in between. This CDR3 region has 15 residues. CDR3 loop: CASSLALRGNHEQFF. CDR3 sequence (DNA): TGTGCCAGCAGCTTAGCACTCCGAGGGAACCATGAGCAGTTCTTC.

This rearrangement joins TRBV7-3 to TRBJ2-3, with 7 bases aligning to TRBD2. The V segment lost 3 bases and the J segment 5 bases; nucleotides outside the gene matches: 5. The germline CDR1 and CDR2 sequences are SGHTA and FQGTGA. CDR3 size: 14 residues. In DNA form, the CDR3 reads TGTGCCAGCAGCTTTACCGGGGGGATAGATACGCAGTATTTT. Protein: CASSFTGGIDTQYF.

This clonotype was detected only a few times. The chain recombines TRBV29-1 with TRBJ2-5; no firm D call. The ends were cut back, 2 bases at V and 6 bases at J, with 10 bases in the middle. The CDR3 runs to 12 residues. Germline CDR1 reads SQVTM; CDR2 reads ANQGSEA. The CDR3 loop reads CSVEIGFQTQYF. CDR3 bases: TGCAGCGTTGAAATCGGTTTCCAGACCCAGTACTTC. Full variable domain (outside the CDR3, taken from reference TRBV29-1 and TRBJ2-5): SAVISQKPSRDICQRGTSLTIQCQVDSQVTMMFWYRQQPGQSLTLIATANQGSEATYESGFVIDKFPISRPNLTFSTLTVSNMSPEDSSIYLCSVEIGFQTQYFGPGTRLLVL.

This chain links TRBV7-9 with TRBJ2-7; D possibly matches TRBD1 or TRBD2 (5 bases each). This CDR3 region has 13 residues. Trimming pared 6 bases from V and 6 bases from J, leaving 15 bases between. Germline V gene sequence: CDR1 SEHNR, CDR2 FQNEAQ (reference sequence). The CDR3 is CASSTPGPGEQYF. In nucleotides, the CDR3 is TGTGCCAGCAGTACTCCGGGACCCGGCGAGCAGTACTTC.

In its sample, this clonotype was seen a few times. V and J are TRBV30 and TRBJ2-1; TRBD2 matches 12 bases. CDR1 is GTSNPN, CDR2 SVGIG, per germline (reference sequence). V dropped 1 base and J dropped 10; count of bases not matched to a gene: 11. The CDR3 is made up of 16 amino acids. Here the CDR3 reads CAWSGLAGAPTSEQFF. The CDR3 DNA is TGTGCCTGGAGTGGACTAGCGGGAGCCCCAACATCCGAGCAGTTCTTC.

This clonotype has only a few counts. This chain joins TRBV6-5 and TRBJ2-5, with TRBD1 identical over 7 bases. V lost 10 bases, J lost 3 bases, and 5 bases stayed unmatched. Germline CDR1 and CDR2: MNHEY and SVGAGI. The CDR3 spans 12 residues. This CDR3 reads CATRQGKETQYF. CDR3 in DNA: TGTGCCACGAGACAGGGAAAAGAGACCCAGTACTTC.

This chain uses TRBV20-1 with TRBJ2-3; D is possibly TRBD2 (6 bases). Trimming pared 6 bases from V and 0 bases from J, leaving 16 bases between. This CDR3 spans 15 amino acids. The germline V gene has CDR1 DFQATT and CDR2 SNEGSKA (reference sequence). The CDR3 protein is CSAAPDSGSTDTQYF. CDR3 nucleotides: TGCAGTGCGGCGCCGGATAGCGGAAGCACAGATACGCAGTATTTT.

This sequence joins TRBV18 and TRBJ2-1; 7 nucleotides align to TRBD2. The V gene's germline CDR1 is KGHSH and CDR2 LQKENI. With V trimmed by 1 base and J by 4 bases, 1 base remained unmatched. This CDR3 comprises 14 residues. The CDR3: CASSPQAGYNEQFF. In DNA form, the CDR3 reads TGTGCCAGCTCACCACAAGCGGGATACAATGAGCAGTTCTTC.

The chain has TRBV25-1 and TRBJ1-1; the match to TRBD1 covers 7 bases. Germline CDR1 is MGHDK and CDR2 is SYGVNS. The CDR3 contains 14 residues. The V segment lost 6 bases and the J segment 1 base; nucleotides outside the gene matches: 5. The CDR3 sequence is CASSAGGWNTEAFF. In nucleotides, the CDR3 is TGTGCCAGCAGCGCAGGGGGGTGGAACACTGAAGCTTTCTTT.

This clonotype has only a few counts. This rearrangement joins TRBV7-2 to TRBJ2-7; 7 bases fit TRBD2. Trimming at V came to 5 bases and at J to 6 bases, leaving 16 bases not matched to a gene. CDR3 length equals 16 residues. Germline V lookup: CDR1 SGHTA, CDR2 FQGNSA. CDR3 protein: CASSPQAGAGTGEQYF. The CDR3 DNA sequence: TGTGCCAGCAGCCCCCAAGCTGGAGCGGGAACCGGCGAGCAGTACTTC.

The rearrangement links TRBV5-6 to TRBJ2-1, with 7 bases identical to TRBD2. CDR3 length: 14 residues. CDR1 is SGHDT, CDR2 YYEEEE, per germline. V was pared by 3 bases and J by 8 bases, with 8 bases of the junction left unmatched. CDR3 DNA sequence: TGTGCCAGCAGCTCTTGGGGAGGGAACCATGAGCAGTTCTTC. Translated, it gives CASSSWGGNHEQFF. Filled out from reference TRBV5-6 and TRBJ2-1, the complete variable domain reads DAGVTQSPTHLIKTRGQQVTLRCSPKSGHDTVSWYQQALGQGPQFIFQYYEEEERQRGNFPDRFSGHQFPNYSSELNVNALLLGDSALYLCASSSWGGNHEQFFGPGTRLTVL.

This clonotype was seen a few times. J is TRBJ2-1 and V is TRBV7-2; the D gene could be TRBD1 or TRBD2 (7 bases each). V was cut by 0 bases and J by 7 bases, with 19 bases left in between. The germline CDR1 and CDR2 sequences are SGHTA and FQGNSA. CDR3 size: 17 residues. The CDR3 DNA reads TGTGCCAGCAGCTTAGCTACTCGCAGGGGGGGTTGGAATGAGCAGTTCTTC. As protein: CASSLATRRGGWNEQFF.

The CDR3 region has the DNA TGTGCCAGCAGCTTCGGGATAATGCAGTTCTTC. Amino acid sequence: CASSFGIMQFF. The chain has TRBV7-9 and TRBJ2-1; weak D call: TRBD2 (5 bases). CDR3 length equals 11 residues. Germline V gene data show CDR1 as SEHNR and CDR2 as FQNEAQ (reference sequence). Between the trimmed V and J ends, which lost 3 bases and 12 bases, there was a span of 9 bases.

This clonotype appeared a few times. The rearrangement uses TRBV24-1 and TRBJ2-7; 8 bases are shared with TRBD2. The CDR3 runs to 13 residues. Germline V CDR1 and CDR2: KGHDR, SFDVKD. Trimming cost V 5 bases and J 6 bases; bases outside gene matches: 5. CDR3 sequence (DNA): TGTGCCACCAGTGCCCCGGGGGGGACCGAGCAGTACTTC. Translation: CATSAPGGTEQYF.

The V call is TRBV7-7, the J call TRBJ2-2, with 11 bases lining up with TRBD2. Germline CDR1 SSHAT, CDR2 FNYEAQ (reference sequence). The CDR3 is 18 amino acids. V was clipped by 5 bases and J by 0 bases; unmatched bases: 8. The CDR3 region is CASSRSLAGGPNTGELFF. As DNA, the CDR3 is TGTGCCAGCAGCCGATCGCTAGCGGGGGGCCCGAACACCGGGGAGCTGTTTTTT.

This chain links TRBV5-1 with TRBJ2-5; 12 positions agree with TRBD2. This CDR3 region has 18 residues. In germline, CDR1 is SGHRS, CDR2 YFSETQ. V gave up 3 bases and J gave up 1 base; unmatched junction bases: 10. For the CDR3, the DNA is TGCGCCAGCAGCTCCCCCTTGACTAGCGGGGGACCCCAAGAGACCCAGTACTTC. Translated: CASSSPLTSGGPQETQYF.

This chain uses TRBV7-2 with TRBJ1-1; no definite D call. This CDR3 has 19 residues. V was pared by 2 bases and J by 1 base, with 23 bases between. Germline V CDR1 and CDR2: SGHTA, FQGNSA. This CDR3 reads CASSLSSRQPWVRNTEAFF. The CDR3 coding sequence is TGTGCCAGCAGCTTAAGCAGCCGACAACCTTGGGTGCGGAACACTGAAGCTTTCTTT.

This clonotype was found a few times. The V and J genes are TRBV7-9 and TRBJ1-5; no definite D call. Germline V gene lookup returns CDR1 SEHNR and CDR2 FQNEAQ (reference sequence). V lost 4 bases and J lost 6, with 25 bases in between. This CDR3 is 18 amino acids long. The chain's CDR3 is CASSSSLGRSHLGQPQHF. The CDR3 nucleotides read TGTGCCAGCAGCTCCTCTCTGGGCCGGAGTCACTTAGGTCAGCCCCAGCATTTT.

The chain links TRBV7-9 to TRBJ1-1; 7 bases align to TRBD1. The CDR3 contains 16 residues. The V segment lost 5 bases and the J segment 3 bases; nucleotides outside the gene matches: 12. Germline V gene sequence: CDR1 SEHNR, CDR2 FQNEAQ (reference sequence). The CDR3 DNA reads as TGTGCCAGCAGCCCCAGGGGGGGATTGAGATACACTGAAGCTTTCTTT. Its protein product is CASSPRGGLRYTEAFF.

The V call is TRBV7-2, the J call TRBJ1-2; D possibly corresponds to TRBD1 (5 bases). The CDR3 loop spans 15 amino acids. The V gene's germline CDR1 is SGHTA and CDR2 FQGNSA. V was shortened by 5 bases and J by 7 bases, with 20 bases between the two germline ends. The CDR3: CASSLSGTVESGYTF. CDR3 coding DNA: TGTGCCAGCAGCCTAAGTGGGACGGTGGAAAGTGGCTACACCTTC.

In its sample, this clonotype was seen a few times. This chain links TRBV5-1 with TRBJ2-2; D might be TRBD1 (6 bases). CDR3 length equals 16 residues. Trimming removed 2 bases at V and 1 base at J, with 12 bases between. Germline CDR1 and CDR2: SGHRS and YFSETQ. The CDR3 loop reads CASSLQSQGNTGELFF. DNA for the CDR3: TGCGCCAGCAGCTTACAATCACAGGGGAACACCGGGGAGCTGTTTTTT.

The chain links TRBV4-2 to TRBJ2-7, with 8 bases aligning to TRBD1. CDR1 and CDR2 from the germline V gene are LGHNA and YNFKEQ. This CDR3 has 15 amino acids. After removal of 3 bases from V and 0 bases from J, the junction contained 4 bases not matched to a gene. The chain's CDR3 is CASSQADRGSYEQYF. In nucleotides, the CDR3 is TGTGCCAGCAGCCAGGCCGACAGGGGCTCCTACGAGCAGTACTTC.